The clone carrying this TCR beta chain turned up a few times. The antigen remains undetermined. The data were obtained in a study of cytomegalovirus exposure and HLA in healthy donors. The PCR contained 60 Vbeta and 13 Jbeta primers. Clones were sequenced by immunoSEQ multiplex PCR, and TCRdb holds only the in-frame ones, with some missing. Of some 150,000 clones listed, roughly 9.7% are singletons. CDR1 and CDR2 (germline): SGHRS, YFSETQ. Trimming took off 7 bases at V and 1 base at J, with 11 bases between the two ends. The length of the CDR3 is 14 residues. Study-level findings and limits: Researchers counted around 170 TCR beta chains as cytomegalovirus-associated. Available immune exposure information was restricted to CMV serostatus only.

The chain joins TRBV5-1 to TRBJ2-2, with D maybe TRBD1 (5 bases). The sequenced sample was PBMCs. The TCR originated in a man in his fifties in good health and CMV-seronegative. In nucleotides, the CDR3 is TGCGCCAGCTCGAATCAGGGGAACACCGGGGAGCTGTTTTTT. This gives the protein CASSNQGNTGELFF.